The 9 T cell receptor beta chains in this list originate from one sample, sequenced in a study of T-cell memory formation after mild COVID-19. TCRdb re-called the 5' RACE reads through MiXCR, storing one row per CDR3 protein. The sample lists about 81,000 distinct CDR3 sequences; around 27% were seen once. The specimen sequenced was PBMCs or a T cell subset sorted from them (not recorded which). These receptors all come from a man between 18 and 29 years old who had mild COVID-19 (a few samples of this study predate the infection). Cell type and time point are not known.

The chain is built from TRBV20-1 and TRBJ2-3; tentative D call: TRBD2 (6 bases). Trimming removed 0 bases at V and 2 bases at J, with 12 bases between. The germline V gene has CDR1 DFQATT and CDR2 SNEGSKA (reference sequence). CDR3 length: 15 residues. The CDR3 DNA sequence: TGCAGTGCTAGAGATCGACTAGGGCTCACAGATACGCAGTATTTT. Residues: CSARDRLGLTDTQYF.

The genes are TRBV6-6 and TRBJ2-7, with 7 bases identical to TRBD1. From germline, CDR1 is MNHNY and CDR2 SVGAGI (reference sequence). V shed 7 bases, J shed 3 bases, and the junction held 12 bases outside the gene matches. The CDR3 sequence is 15 residues long. CDR3 sequence: CASNPAGGLYYEQYF. DNA for the CDR3: TGTGCCAGCAATCCGGCAGGGGGATTATACTACGAGCAGTACTTC.

This clonotype was seen more than once but under ten times. The CDR3 here is CASSSPRVGGEETQYF. The CDR3 DNA sequence: TGTGCCAGCAGCTCCCCGAGAGTGGGGGGGGAAGAGACCCAGTACTTC. This chain connects TRBV7-9 to TRBJ2-5; 7 positions match TRBD2. Germline V gene lookup returns CDR1 SEHNR and CDR2 FQNEAQ (reference sequence). With V trimmed by 4 bases and J by 3 bases, 11 bases remained unmatched. The CDR3 consists of 16 residues.

The chain has TRBV6-5 and TRBJ2-5, with D hard to call. CDR1 is MNHEY, CDR2 SVGAGI, per germline. V lost 9 bases and J lost 5, with 22 bases in between. This CDR3 is 15 amino acids long. The CDR3 nucleotides read TGTGCCAGTACGCTTGTCGCCGTGTCGGGTGAGACCCAGTACTTC. It codes for CASTLVAVSGETQYF.

In this sample, this clonotype turned up a few times. The J gene is TRBJ1-1, the V gene TRBV6-5; no clear D gene. CDR1 and CDR2 (germline): MNHEY, SVGAGI. The V end lost 7 bases, the J end lost 4 bases, and 10 bases lay between the germline ends. CDR3 size: 12 residues. CDR3 protein: CASNGRGTEAFF. In DNA form, the CDR3 reads TGTGCCAGCAACGGTCGAGGCACTGAAGCTTTCTTT.

The gene calls are TRBV29-1 and TRBJ2-7, with D perhaps matching TRBD1 (5 bases). CDR1 is SQVTM and CDR2 is ANQGSEA in the germline V gene. V was trimmed by 7 bases and J by 4 bases, leaving 14 bases between them. The CDR3 runs 12 residues. CDR3 DNA: TGCAGCGCCACCGACAGATTGTACGAGCAGTACTTC. Translating gives CSATDRLYEQYF.

This clonotype was seen ten or more times. The V gene is TRBV2, the J gene TRBJ2-5; 15 positions agree with TRBD2. CDR1 and CDR2 (germline): SNHLY, FYNNEI. The CDR3 length is 16 residues. Trimming took 8 bases from V and 2 from J; bases not matched to a gene: 6. CDR3 sequence reads: CASWTSGGASQETQYF. For the CDR3, the DNA is TGTGCCAGCTGGACTAGCGGGGGGGCGTCTCAAGAGACCCAGTACTTC. Based on the CDR3 plus reference TRBV2 and TRBJ2-5, the full variable domain is EPEVTQTPSHQVTQMGQEVILRCVPISNHLYFYWYRQILGQKVEFLVSFYNNEISEKSEIFDDQFSVERPDGSNFTLKIRSTKLEDSAMYFCASWTSGGASQETQYFGPGTRLLVL.

The chain is built from TRBV11-3 and TRBJ2-1, with 8 bases aligning to TRBD2. Per germline, CDR1 SGHNT and CDR2 YENEEA. The CDR3 spans 17 residues. The ends lost 4 bases at V and 8 bases at J; junction bases unmatched: 16. The CDR3 loop reads CASSYPLSRGAGDEQFF. The CDR3 DNA reads as TGTGCCAGCAGCTACCCGCTATCGCGGGGGGCCGGGGATGAGCAGTTCTTC. The full variable domain, completed using reference TRBV11-3 and TRBJ2-1, is EAGVVQSPRYKIIEKKQPVAFWCNPISGHNTLYWYLQNLGQGPELLIRYENEEAVDDSQLPKDRFSAERLKGVDSTLKIQPAELGDSAVYLCASSYPLSRGAGDEQFFGPGTRLTVL.

This clonotype was observed many times. The chain links TRBV7-8 to TRBJ2-5; either TRBD1 or TRBD2 may supply D (6 bases each). Germline assignment: CDR1 SGHVS and CDR2 FQNEAQ. V shed 4 bases and J shed 5 bases, with 17 bases lying between them. The CDR3 is made up of 15 amino acids. As DNA, the CDR3 is TGTGCCAGCAGCTCCCTGGGGGGCAGCGGGGAGACCCAGTACTTC. Protein product: CASSSLGGSGETQYF. The variable domain in full, with the rest retrieved from reference TRBV7-8 and TRBJ2-5, is GAGVSQSPRYKVAKRGQDVALRCDPISGHVSLFWYQQALGQGPEFLTYFQNEAQLDKSGLPSDRFFAERPEGSVSTLKIQRTQQEDSAVYLCASSSLGGSGETQYFGPGTRLLVL.